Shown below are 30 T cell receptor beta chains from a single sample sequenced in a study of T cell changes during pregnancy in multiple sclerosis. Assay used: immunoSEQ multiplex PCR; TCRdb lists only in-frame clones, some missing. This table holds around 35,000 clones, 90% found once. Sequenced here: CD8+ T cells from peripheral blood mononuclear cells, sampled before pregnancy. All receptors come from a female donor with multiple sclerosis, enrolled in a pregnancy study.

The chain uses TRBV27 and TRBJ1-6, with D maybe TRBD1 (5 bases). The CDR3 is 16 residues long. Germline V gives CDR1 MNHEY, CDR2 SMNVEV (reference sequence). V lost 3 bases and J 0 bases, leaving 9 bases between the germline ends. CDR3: CASSFRGSSYNSPLHF. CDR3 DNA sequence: TGTGCCAGCAGTTTCCGGGGGAGCTCCTATAATTCACCCCTCCACTTT.

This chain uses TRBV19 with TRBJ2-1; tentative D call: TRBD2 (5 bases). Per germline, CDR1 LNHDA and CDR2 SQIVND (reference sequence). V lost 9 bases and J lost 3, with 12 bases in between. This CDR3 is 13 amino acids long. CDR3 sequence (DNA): TGTGCCAGCTCATATGAGGGCTACAATGAGCAGTTCTTC. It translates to CASSYEGYNEQFF.

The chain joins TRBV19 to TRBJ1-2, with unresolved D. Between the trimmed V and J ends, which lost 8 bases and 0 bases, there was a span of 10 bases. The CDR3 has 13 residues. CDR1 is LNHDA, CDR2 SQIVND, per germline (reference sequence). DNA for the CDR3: TGTGCCAGTGCAGAAAGCGCTAACTATGGCTACACCTTC. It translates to CASAESANYGYTF.

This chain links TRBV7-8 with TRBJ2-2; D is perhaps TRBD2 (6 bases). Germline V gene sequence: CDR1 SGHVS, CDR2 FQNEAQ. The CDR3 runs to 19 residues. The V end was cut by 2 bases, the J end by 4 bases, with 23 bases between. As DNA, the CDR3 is TGTGCCAGCAGCTTAAAACCCCCATGGTTTTTGGGAGGCACCGGGGAGCTGTTTTTT. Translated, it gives CASSLKPPWFLGGTGELFF.

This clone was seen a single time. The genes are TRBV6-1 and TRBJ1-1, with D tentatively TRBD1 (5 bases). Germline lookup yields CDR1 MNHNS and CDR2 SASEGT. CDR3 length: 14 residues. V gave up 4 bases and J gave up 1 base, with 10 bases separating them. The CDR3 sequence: CASSGRVKNTEAFF. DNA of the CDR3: TGTGCCAGCAGTGGCAGGGTCAAGAACACTGAAGCTTTCTTT.

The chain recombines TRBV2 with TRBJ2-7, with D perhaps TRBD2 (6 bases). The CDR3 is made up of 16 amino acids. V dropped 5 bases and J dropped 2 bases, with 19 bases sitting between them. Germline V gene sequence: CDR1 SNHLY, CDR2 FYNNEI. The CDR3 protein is CASSPNPASATYEQYF. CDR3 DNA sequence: TGTGCCAGCAGTCCAAACCCGGCTAGCGCTACCTACGAGCAGTACTTC.

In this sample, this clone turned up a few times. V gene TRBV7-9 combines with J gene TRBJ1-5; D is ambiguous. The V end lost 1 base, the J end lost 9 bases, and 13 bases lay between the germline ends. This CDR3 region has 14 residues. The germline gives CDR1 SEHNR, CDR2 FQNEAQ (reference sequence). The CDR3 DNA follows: TGTGCCAGCAGCTTAGTAGCCCAAGGATCGCCCCAGCATTTT. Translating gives CASSLVAQGSPQHF.

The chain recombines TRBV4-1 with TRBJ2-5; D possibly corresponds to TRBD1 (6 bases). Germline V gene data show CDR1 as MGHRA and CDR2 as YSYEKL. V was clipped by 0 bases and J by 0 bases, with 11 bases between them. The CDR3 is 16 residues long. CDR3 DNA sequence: TGCGCCAGCAGCCAAGAACGGACAGACAACCAAGAGACCCAGTACTTC. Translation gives CASSQERTDNQETQYF.

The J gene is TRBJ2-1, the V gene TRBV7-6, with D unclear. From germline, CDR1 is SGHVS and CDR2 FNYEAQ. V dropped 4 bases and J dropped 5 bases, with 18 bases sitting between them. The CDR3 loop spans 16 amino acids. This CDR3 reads CASSSTAHPTNNEQFF. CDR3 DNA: TGTGCCAGCAGCTCCACTGCCCACCCAACTAACAATGAGCAGTTCTTC. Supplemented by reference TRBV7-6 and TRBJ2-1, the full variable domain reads GAGVSQSPRYKVTKRGQDVALRCDPISGHVSLYWYRQALGQGPEFLTYFNYEAQQDKSGLPNDRFSAERPEGSISTLTIQRTEQRDSAMYRCASSSTAHPTNNEQFFGPGTRLTVL.

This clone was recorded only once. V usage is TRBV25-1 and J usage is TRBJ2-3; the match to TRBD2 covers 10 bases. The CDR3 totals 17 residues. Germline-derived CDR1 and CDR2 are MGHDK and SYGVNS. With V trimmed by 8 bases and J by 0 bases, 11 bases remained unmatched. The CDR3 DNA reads TGTGCCAGCCTCGTAGGACTAGCGGCCACTAGCACAGATACGCAGTATTTT. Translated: CASLVGLAATSTDTQYF.

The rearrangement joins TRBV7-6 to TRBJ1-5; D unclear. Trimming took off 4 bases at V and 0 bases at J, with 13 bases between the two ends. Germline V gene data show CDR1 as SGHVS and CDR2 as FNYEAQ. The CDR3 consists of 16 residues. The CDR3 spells CASSSGLIDSNQPQHF. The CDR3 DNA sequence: TGTGCCAGCAGCTCCGGACTCATTGATAGCAATCAGCCCCAGCATTTT. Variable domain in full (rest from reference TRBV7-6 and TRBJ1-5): GAGVSQSPRYKVTKRGQDVALRCDPISGHVSLYWYRQALGQGPEFLTYFNYEAQQDKSGLPNDRFSAERPEGSISTLTIQRTEQRDSAMYRCASSSGLIDSNQPQHFGDGTRLSIL.

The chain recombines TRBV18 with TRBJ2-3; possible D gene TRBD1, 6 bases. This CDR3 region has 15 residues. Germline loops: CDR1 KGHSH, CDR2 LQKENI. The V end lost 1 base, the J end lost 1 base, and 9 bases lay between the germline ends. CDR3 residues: CASSPQDSGTDTQYF. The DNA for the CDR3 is TGTGCCAGCTCACCACAGGACAGCGGCACAGATACGCAGTATTTT.

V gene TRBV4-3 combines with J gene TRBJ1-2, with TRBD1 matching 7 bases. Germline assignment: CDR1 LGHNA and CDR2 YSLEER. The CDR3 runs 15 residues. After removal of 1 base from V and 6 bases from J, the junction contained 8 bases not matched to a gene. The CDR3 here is CASSQGRSRGDGYTF. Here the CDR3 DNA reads TGCGCCAGCAGCCAAGGACGCTCCAGGGGGGATGGCTACACCTTC.

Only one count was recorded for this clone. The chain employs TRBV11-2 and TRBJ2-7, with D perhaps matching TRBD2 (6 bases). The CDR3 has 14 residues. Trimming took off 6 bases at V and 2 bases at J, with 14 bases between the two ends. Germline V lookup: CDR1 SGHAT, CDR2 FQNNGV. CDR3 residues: CASRGGGIPYEQYF. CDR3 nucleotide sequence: TGTGCCAGCAGGGGCGGCGGGATACCCTACGAGCAGTACTTC.

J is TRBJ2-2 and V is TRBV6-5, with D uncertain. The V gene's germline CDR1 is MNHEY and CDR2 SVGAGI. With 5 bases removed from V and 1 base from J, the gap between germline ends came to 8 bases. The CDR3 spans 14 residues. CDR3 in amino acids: CASSASQNTGELFF. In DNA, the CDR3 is TGTGCCAGCAGTGCCTCACAGAACACCGGGGAGCTGTTTTTT.

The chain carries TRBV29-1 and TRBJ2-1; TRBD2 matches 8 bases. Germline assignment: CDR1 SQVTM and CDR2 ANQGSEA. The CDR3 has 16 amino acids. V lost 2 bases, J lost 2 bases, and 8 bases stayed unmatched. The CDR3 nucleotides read TGCAGCGTTGAACCCGGACTAGCCAAAACCTACAATGAGCAGTTCTTC. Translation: CSVEPGLAKTYNEQFF.

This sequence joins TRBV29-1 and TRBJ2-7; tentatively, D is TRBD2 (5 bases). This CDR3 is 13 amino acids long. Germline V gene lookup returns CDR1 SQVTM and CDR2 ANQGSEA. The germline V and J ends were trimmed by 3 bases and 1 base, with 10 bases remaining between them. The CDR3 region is CSVDHAGSYEQYF. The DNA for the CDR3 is TGCAGCGTTGATCATGCGGGTTCCTACGAGCAGTACTTC.

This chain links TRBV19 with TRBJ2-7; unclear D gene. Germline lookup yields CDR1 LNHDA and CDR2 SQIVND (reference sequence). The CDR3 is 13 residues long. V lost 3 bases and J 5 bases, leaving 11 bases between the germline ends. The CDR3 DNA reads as TGTGCCAGTAGTATTGCCTTACTAAACGAGCAGTACTTC. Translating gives CASSIALLNEQYF.

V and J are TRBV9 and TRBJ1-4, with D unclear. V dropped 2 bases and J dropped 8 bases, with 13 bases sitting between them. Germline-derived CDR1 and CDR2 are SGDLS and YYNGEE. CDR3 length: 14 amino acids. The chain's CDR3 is CASSVGPTAEKLFF. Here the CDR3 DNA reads TGTGCCAGCAGCGTGGGCCCAACGGCCGAAAAACTGTTTTTT.

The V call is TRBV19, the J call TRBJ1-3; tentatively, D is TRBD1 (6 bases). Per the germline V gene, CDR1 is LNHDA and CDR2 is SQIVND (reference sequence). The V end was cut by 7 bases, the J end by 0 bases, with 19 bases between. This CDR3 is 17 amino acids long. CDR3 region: CASTSTTQGNSGNTIYF. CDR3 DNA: TGTGCCAGTACCTCAACCACCCAGGGGAACTCTGGAAACACCATATATTTT.

The CDR3 DNA reads TGCGCCAGCAGCCAACTACAGGGAGACAAAAACATTCAGTACTTC. This encodes CASSQLQGDKNIQYF. The chain recombines TRBV4-3 with TRBJ2-4; D perhaps matches TRBD1 (6 bases). CDR3 length: 15 residues. V dropped 2 bases and J dropped 3 bases, with 11 bases sitting between them. Germline V gene sequence: CDR1 LGHNA, CDR2 YSLEER.

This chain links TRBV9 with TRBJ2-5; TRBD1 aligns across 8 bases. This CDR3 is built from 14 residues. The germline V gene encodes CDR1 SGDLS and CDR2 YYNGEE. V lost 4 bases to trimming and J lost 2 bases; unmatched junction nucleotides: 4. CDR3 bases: TGTGCCAGCAGCCATAGGGACAGGCAAGAGACCCAGTACTTC. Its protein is CASSHRDRQETQYF.

CDR3 DNA sequence: TGTGCCAGCAGTGGGCGGGCTACAGGGATTAAGCAGGATCAGCCCCAGCATTTT. Its protein is CASSGRATGIKQDQPQHF. The chain recombines TRBV28 with TRBJ1-5; possible D gene TRBD1, 6 bases. Per germline, CDR1 MDHEN and CDR2 SYDVKM. V lost 5 bases to trimming and J lost 5 bases, with 25 bases between them. This CDR3 spans 18 amino acids.

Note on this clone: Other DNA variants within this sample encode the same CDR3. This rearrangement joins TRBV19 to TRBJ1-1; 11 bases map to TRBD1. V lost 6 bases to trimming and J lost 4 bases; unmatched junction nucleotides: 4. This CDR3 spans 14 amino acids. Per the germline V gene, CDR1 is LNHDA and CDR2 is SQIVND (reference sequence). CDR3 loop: CASRGTGGFTEAFF. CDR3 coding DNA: TGTGCCAGTAGAGGGACAGGGGGTTTCACTGAAGCTTTCTTT.

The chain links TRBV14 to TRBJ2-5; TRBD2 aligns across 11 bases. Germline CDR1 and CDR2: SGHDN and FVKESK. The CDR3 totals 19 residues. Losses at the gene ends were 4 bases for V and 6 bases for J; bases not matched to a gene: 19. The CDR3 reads CASSRGATSGGGWPKTQYF. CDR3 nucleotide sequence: TGTGCCAGCAGCCGGGGGGCTACTAGCGGGGGAGGCTGGCCCAAGACCCAGTACTTC.

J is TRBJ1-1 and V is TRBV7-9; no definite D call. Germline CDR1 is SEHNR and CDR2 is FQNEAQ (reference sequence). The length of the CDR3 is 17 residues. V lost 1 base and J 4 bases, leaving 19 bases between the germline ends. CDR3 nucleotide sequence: TGTGCCAGCAGCTTAGGTGTATTGGGCCAGCGGGGCACTGAAGCTTTCTTT. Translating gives CASSLGVLGQRGTEAFF. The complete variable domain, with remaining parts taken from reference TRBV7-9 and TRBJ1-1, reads DTGVSQNPRHKITKRGQNVTFRCDPISEHNRLYWYRQTLGQGPEFLTYFQNEAQLEKSRLLSDRFSAERPKGSFSTLEIQRTEQGDSAMYLCASSLGVLGQRGTEAFFGQGTRLTVV.

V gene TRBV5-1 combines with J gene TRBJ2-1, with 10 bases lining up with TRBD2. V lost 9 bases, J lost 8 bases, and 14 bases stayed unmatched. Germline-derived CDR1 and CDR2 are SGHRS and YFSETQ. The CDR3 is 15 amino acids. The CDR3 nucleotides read TGCGCCACCGGGGCAAGGGGGCTAGCGGGAGATGAGCAGTTCTTC. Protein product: CATGARGLAGDEQFF. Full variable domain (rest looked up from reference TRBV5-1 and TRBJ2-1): KAGVTQTPRYLIKTRGQQVTLSCSPISGHRSVSWYQQTPGQGLQFLFEYFSETQRNKGNFPGRFSGRQFSNSRSEMNVSTLELGDSALYLCATGARGLAGDEQFFGPGTRLTVL.

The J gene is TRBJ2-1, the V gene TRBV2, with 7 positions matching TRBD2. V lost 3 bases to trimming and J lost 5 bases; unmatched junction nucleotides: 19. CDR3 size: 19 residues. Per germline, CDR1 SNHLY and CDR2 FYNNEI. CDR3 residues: CASSDWVQITSETNNEQFF. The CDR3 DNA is TGTGCCAGCAGTGATTGGGTACAAATAACTAGCGAGACTAACAATGAGCAGTTCTTC. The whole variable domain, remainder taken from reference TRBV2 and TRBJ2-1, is EPEVTQTPSHQVTQMGQEVILRCVPISNHLYFYWYRQILGQKVEFLVSFYNNEISEKSEIFDDQFSVERPDGSNFTLKIRSTKLEDSAMYFCASSDWVQITSETNNEQFFGPGTRLTVL.

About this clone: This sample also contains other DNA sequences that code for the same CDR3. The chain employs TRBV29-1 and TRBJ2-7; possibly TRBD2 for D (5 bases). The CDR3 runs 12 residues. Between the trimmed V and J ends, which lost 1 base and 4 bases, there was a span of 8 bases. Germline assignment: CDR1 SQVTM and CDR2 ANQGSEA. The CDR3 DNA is TGCAGCGTTGAAGTTCGGGATTACGAGCAGTACTTC. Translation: CSVEVRDYEQYF.

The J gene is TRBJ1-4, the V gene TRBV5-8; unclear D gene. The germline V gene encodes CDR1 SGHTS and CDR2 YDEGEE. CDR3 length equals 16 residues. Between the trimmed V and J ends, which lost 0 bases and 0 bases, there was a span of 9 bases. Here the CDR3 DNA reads TGTGCCAGCAGCTTGGTAGCCAGTGCAACTAATGAAAAACTGTTTTTT. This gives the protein CASSLVASATNEKLFF.